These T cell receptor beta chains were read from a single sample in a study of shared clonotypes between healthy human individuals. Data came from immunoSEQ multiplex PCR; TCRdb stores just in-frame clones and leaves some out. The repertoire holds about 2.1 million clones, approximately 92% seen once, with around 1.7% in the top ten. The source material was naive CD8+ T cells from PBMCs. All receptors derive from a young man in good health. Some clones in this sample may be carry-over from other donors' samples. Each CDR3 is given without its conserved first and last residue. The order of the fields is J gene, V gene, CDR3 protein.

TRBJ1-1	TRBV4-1	ASSQDRRGGEAF
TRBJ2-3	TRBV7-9	ASSLKGLLDTQY
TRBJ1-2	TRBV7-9	ASSWGGVAYHYGYT
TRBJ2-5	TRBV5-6	ASSSARETQY
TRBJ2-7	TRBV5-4	ASSSPWDRDHEQY
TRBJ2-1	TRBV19	ASSISRNNEQF
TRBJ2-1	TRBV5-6	ASSLVLGVSGSYNEQF
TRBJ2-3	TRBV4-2	ASSQEASGSPDTQY
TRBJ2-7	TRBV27	ASSLWASTYEQY
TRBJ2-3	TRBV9	ASSVLGVSTDTQY
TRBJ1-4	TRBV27	ASSLSRGGDNEKLF
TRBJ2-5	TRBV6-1	ASSEGGRDWGGTQY
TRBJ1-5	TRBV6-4	ASSKTSGQPQH
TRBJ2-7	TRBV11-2	ASSPSWGLNLYEQY
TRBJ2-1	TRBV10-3	AISEPLLAGGYNEQF
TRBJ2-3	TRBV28	APRDQTTDTQY
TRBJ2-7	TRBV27	ASSLQGGYEQY
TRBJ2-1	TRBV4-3	ASSQVTSGSYNEQF
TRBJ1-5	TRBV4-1	ASSQFGGAVGDQPQH
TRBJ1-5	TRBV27	ASSLSVNQPQH
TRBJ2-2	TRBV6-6	ASSYYRGNTGELF
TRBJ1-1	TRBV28	ASSLGRGGTEAF
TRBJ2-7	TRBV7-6	ASSLAMADLYEQY
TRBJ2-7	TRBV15	ATSRSLPSEQY
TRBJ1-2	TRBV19	ASSIGANYGYT
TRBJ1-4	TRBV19	ASSTPTGFSNEKLF
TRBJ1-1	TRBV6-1	ASSERRPKGQINTEAF
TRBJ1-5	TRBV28	ASSFLSNQPQH
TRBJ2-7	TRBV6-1	ASSEWGTSGIYEQY
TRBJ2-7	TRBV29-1	SAFGSGTHY
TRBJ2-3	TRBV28	ASSYPVARTSTDTQY
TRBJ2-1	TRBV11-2	ASSLGPAEQF
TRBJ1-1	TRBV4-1	ASRQGVGTEAF
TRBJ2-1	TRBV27	ASSSKRATYNEQF
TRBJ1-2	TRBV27	ASSLLGGDYGYT
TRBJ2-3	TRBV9	ASSVAGLGGDTQY
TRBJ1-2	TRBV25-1	ASSEIGDEGIRDGYT
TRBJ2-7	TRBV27	ASSRDRGIYEQY
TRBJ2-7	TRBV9	ASSPPDRGFEQY
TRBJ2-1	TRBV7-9	ASRPGTESSYNEQF